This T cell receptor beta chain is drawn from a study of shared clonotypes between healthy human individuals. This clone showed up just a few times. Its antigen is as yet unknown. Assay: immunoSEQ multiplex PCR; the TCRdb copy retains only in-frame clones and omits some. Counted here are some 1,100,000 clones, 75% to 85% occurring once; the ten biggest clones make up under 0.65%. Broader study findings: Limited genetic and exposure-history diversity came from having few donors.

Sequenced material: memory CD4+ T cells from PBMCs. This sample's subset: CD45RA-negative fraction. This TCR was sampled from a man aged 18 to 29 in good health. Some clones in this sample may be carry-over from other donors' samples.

The CDR3 sequence is CASSLARLAGVDTQYF. CDR3 DNA: TGCGCCAGCAGCTTGGCGCGACTAGCGGGGGTCGATACGCAGTATTTT. The chain employs TRBV5-1 and TRBJ2-3, with 12 nucleotides matching TRBD2. Trimming at V came to 0 bases and at J to 6 bases, leaving 5 bases not matched to a gene. This CDR3 has 16 residues. The V gene's germline CDR1 is SGHRS and CDR2 YFSETQ. Using reference TRBV5-1 and TRBJ2-3 for the parts outside the CDR3, the full variable domain is KAGVTQTPRYLIKTRGQQVTLSCSPISGHRSVSWYQQTPGQGLQFLFEYFSETQRNKGNFPGRFSGRQFSNSRSEMNVSTLELGDSALYLCASSLARLAGVDTQYFGPGTRLTVL.